This TCR beta chain was retrieved from a study of T cells after yellow fever vaccination. Study findings and constraints: Peaking on day 5 versus 15, the secondary response was faster but weaker. FACS-sorted repertoires might harbor abundant contaminating clonotypes from the bulk population. Across the CD4 and CD8 compartments, a small share of clonotypes was present in both.

Synthesis of TCR cDNA relied on 5'RACE template switching, which attached a universal primer site and UMIs. TCRdb re-called the 5' RACE reads with MiXCR, one entry per CDR3 protein. The sample includes approximately 550,000 distinct CDR3 sequences, 15% to 20% of them seen just once. This clonotype was seen a handful of times. No antigen is known for it. This receptor was taken from a man aged 25 to 40 who received the YFV17D yellow fever vaccine. The material sequenced was PBMCs, taken 15 days after the yellow fever booster vaccination.

This CDR3 reads CAISRRASGQETQYF. CDR3 nucleotide sequence: TGTGCCATCTCCCGGAGGGCCAGCGGGCAAGAGACCCAGTACTTC. V and J are TRBV10-3 and TRBJ2-5; possible D gene TRBD2, 6 bases. The CDR3 loop spans 15 amino acids. Per germline, CDR1 ENHRY and CDR2 SYGVKD. V was clipped by 8 bases and J by 2 bases, with 18 bases between them.